This T cell receptor beta chain was sequenced for a study of PD-1 and CTLA-4 blockade in melanoma. The data were produced by immunoSEQ multiplex PCR, yet TCRdb's version contains in-frame clones alone and is incomplete. The sample holds 25,000 to 30,000 clones; about 89% are singletons and the top ten take roughly 8.1%. This specimen consisted of CD8+ T cells from peripheral blood, obtained before anti-PD-1 treatment. The TCR comes from a human donor with melanoma.

The CDR3 reads CASSSIRELFF. The CDR3 region has the DNA TGTGCCAGCAGCTCGATCAGGGAGCTGTTTTTT. This rearrangement joins TRBV11-2 to TRBJ2-2; D uncertain. The CDR3 spans 11 residues. Trimming stripped 4 bases from V and 9 bases from J, with 6 bases between. Per the germline V gene, CDR1 is SGHAT and CDR2 is FQNNGV.